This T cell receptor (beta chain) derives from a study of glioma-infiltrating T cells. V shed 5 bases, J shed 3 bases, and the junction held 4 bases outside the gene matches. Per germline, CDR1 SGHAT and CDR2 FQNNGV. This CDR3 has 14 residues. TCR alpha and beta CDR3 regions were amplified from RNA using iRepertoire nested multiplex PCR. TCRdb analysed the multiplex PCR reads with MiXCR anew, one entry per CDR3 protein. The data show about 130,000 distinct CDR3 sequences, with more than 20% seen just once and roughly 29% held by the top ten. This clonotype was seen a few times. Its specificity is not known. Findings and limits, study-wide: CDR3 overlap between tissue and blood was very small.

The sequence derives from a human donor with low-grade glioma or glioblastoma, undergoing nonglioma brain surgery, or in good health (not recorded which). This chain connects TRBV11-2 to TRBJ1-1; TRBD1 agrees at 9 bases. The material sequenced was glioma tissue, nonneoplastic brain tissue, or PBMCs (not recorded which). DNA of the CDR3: TGTGCCAGCAGCCCACAGGGGGCAGACACTGAAGCTTTCTTT. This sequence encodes CASSPQGADTEAFF.